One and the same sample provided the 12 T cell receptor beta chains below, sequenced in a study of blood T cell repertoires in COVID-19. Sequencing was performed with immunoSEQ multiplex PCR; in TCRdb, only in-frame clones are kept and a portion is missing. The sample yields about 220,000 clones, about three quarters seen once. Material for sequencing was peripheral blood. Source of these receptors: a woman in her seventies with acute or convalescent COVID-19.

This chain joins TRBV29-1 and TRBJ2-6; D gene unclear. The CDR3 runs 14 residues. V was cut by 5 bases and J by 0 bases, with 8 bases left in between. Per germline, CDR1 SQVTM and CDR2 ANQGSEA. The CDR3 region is CSVLESSGANVLTF. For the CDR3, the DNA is TGCAGCGTTCTAGAAAGCTCTGGGGCCAACGTCCTGACTTTC.

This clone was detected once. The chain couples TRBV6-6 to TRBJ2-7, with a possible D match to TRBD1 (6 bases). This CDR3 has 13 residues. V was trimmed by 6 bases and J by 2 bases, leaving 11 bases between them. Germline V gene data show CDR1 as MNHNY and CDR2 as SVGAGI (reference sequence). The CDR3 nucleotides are TGTGCCAGCAGCCGATGGGACACCTACGAGCAGTACGTC. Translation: CASSRWDTYEQYV.

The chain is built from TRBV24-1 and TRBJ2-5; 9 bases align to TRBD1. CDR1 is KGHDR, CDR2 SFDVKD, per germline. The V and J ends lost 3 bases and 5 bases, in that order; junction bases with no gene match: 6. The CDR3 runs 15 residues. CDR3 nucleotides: TGTGCCACCAGTGATCTCGGGACAGGGAAGGAGACCCAGTACTTC. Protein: CATSDLGTGKETQYF.

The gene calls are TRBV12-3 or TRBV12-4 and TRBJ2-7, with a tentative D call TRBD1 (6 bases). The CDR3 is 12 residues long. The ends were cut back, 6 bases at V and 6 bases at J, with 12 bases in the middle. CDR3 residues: CASSPDSTEQYF. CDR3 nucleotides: TGTGCCAGCAGCCCGGACAGTACCGAGCAGTACTTC.

The CDR3 nucleotides read TGTGCCAGCTGGGACAGGGGGCGGAAAAATGAGCAGTTCTTC. Amino acid sequence: CASWDRGRKNEQFF. V gene TRBV27 combines with J gene TRBJ2-1; 12 nucleotides line up with TRBD1. V lost 8 bases, J lost 7 bases, and 6 bases stayed unmatched. Per germline, CDR1 MNHEY and CDR2 SMNVEV (reference sequence). This CDR3 region has 14 residues.

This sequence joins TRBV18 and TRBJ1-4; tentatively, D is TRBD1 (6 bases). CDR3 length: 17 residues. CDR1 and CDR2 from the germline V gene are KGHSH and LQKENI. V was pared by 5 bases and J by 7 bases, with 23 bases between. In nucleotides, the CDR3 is TGTGCCAGCTCAAGCGTTCCGCCTCTGACAGGATCTGAAAAACTGTTTTTT. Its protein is CASSSVPPLTGSEKLFF.

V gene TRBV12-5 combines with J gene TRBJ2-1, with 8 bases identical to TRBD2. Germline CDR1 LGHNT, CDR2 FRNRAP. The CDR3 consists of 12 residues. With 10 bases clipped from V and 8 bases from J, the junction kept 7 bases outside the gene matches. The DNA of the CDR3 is TGTGCTACCTCGGGGGGGCACGATGAGCAGTTCTTC. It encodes CATSGGHDEQFF.

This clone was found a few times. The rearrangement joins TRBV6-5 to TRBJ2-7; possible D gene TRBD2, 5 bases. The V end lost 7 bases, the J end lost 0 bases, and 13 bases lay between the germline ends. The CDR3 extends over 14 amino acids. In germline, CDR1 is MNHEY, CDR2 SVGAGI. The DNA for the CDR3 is TGTGCCAGCAAGGAGGACTCGCTCTCCTACGAGCAGTACTTC. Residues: CASKEDSLSYEQYF.

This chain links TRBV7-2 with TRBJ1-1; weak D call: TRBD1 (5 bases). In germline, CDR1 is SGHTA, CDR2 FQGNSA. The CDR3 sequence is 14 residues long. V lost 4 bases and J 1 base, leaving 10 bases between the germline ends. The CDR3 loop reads CASSWGLRNTEAFF. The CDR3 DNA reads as TGTGCCAGCAGCTGGGGACTCCGGAACACTGAAGCTTTCTTT.

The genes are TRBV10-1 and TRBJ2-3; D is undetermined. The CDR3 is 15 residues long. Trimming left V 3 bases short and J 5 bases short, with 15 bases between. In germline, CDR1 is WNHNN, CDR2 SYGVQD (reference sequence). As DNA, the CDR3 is TGCGCCAGCAGTGACCAGGAAGCTCCTGGAGATACGCAGTATTTT. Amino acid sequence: CASSDQEAPGDTQYF.

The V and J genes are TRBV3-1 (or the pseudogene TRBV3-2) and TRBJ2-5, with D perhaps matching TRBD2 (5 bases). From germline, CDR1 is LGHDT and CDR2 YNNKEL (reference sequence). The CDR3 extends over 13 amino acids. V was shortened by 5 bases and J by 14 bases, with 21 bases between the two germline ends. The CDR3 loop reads CASSYDPLATLYF. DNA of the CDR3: TGTGCCAGCAGCTACGACCCTCTAGCAACACTCTACTTC.

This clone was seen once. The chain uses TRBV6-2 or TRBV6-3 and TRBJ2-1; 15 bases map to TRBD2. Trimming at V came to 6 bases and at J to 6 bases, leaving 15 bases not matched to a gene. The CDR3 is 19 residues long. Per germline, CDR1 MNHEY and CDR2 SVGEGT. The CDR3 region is CASSPIRTSGGASPNEQFF. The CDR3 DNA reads TGTGCCAGCAGCCCCATCCGGACTAGCGGGGGGGCCTCCCCCAATGAGCAGTTCTTC.